Listed here are 5 T cell receptor beta chains from one sample, sequenced in a study of blood T cell repertoires in COVID-19. Profiled with immunoSEQ multiplex PCR; TCRdb holds only in-frame clones, not every one. The repertoire holds about 12,000 clones, around 82% seen once, with 21% in the top ten. The sample taken for sequencing was peripheral blood. The receptors originated from a human donor in a cohort sampled during active COVID-19.

This chain connects TRBV5-1 to TRBJ1-3; D not resolved. Germline V lookup: CDR1 SGHRS, CDR2 YFSETQ. There are 13 residues in the CDR3. Trimming cost V 5 bases and J 2 bases, with 8 bases left between them. The CDR3: CASSWGAGNTIYF. CDR3 coding DNA: TGCGCCAGCAGTTGGGGAGCTGGAAACACCATATATTTT.

The chain carries TRBV2 and TRBJ2-3, with D perhaps matching TRBD2 (5 bases). Trimming shortened V by 5 bases and J by 0 bases, and 12 bases separated the two germline ends. Germline V gene sequence: CDR1 SNHLY, CDR2 FYNNEI. The CDR3 consists of 15 residues. The CDR3 DNA reads TGTGCCAGCAGTTCGGGCCTAGCAAGCACAGATACGCAGTATTTT. Translated, it gives CASSSGLASTDTQYF.

The chain employs TRBV5-1 and TRBJ2-1, with D perhaps matching TRBD2 (6 bases). Per germline, CDR1 SGHRS and CDR2 YFSETQ. Trimming removed 4 bases from V and 0 bases from J, with 17 bases in between. The CDR3 has 17 residues. The DNA of the CDR3 is TGCGCCAGCAGCCGCGGGACCCGTATTACCTCCTACAATGAGCAGTTCTTC. It translates to CASSRGTRITSYNEQFF.

In its sample, this clone ranks as medium-sized. This chain joins TRBV13 and TRBJ2-4, with D tentatively TRBD1 (5 bases). The germline V gene has CDR1 PRHDT and CDR2 FYEKMQ (reference sequence). The CDR3 runs 13 residues. V lost 3 bases to trimming and J lost 5 bases, with 8 bases between them. The CDR3, as DNA: TGTGCCAGCAGCTTGGGGCACGAAAACATTCAGTACTTC. Translation: CASSLGHENIQYF.

The chain links TRBV10-3 to TRBJ2-5; 10 bases are a match to TRBD2. V trimming: 4 bases; J trimming: 2 bases; junction bases outside the gene matches: 7. The CDR3 contains 16 residues. Looked up from germline, CDR1 is ENHRY and CDR2 is SYGVKD. CDR3 loop: CAISGYGTSEQETQYF. CDR3 nucleotides: TGTGCCATCAGTGGATACGGGACTAGCGAGCAAGAGACCCAGTACTTC.